This T cell receptor beta chain comes out of a study of cytomegalovirus exposure and HLA in healthy donors. Study background: An earlier analysis found around 120 million unique TCR beta sequences from around 180 million T cells.

60 Vbeta and 13 Jbeta primers were used in PCR. Assay used: immunoSEQ multiplex PCR; TCRdb lists only in-frame clones, some missing. This table holds around 99,000 clones, 82% found once. Comment on this clone: Antigen unknown.

CDR3 length: 14 residues. V dropped 8 bases and J dropped 1 base, with 14 bases sitting between them. Looked up from germline, CDR1 is MNHEY and CDR2 is SVGAGI. The study's findings and limits: Among the most significant clusters, several appeared linked to common viral pathogens in a later analysis.

The sequencing input was PBMCs. The receptor's source is a man aged 30-40 years in good health and CMV-seropositive. The chain recombines TRBV6-5 with TRBJ1-1, with D perhaps TRBD1 (5 bases). The CDR3 protein is CASGPTEPNTEAFF. For the CDR3, the DNA is TGTGCCAGCGGCCCGACAGAGCCGAACACTGAAGCTTTCTTT.